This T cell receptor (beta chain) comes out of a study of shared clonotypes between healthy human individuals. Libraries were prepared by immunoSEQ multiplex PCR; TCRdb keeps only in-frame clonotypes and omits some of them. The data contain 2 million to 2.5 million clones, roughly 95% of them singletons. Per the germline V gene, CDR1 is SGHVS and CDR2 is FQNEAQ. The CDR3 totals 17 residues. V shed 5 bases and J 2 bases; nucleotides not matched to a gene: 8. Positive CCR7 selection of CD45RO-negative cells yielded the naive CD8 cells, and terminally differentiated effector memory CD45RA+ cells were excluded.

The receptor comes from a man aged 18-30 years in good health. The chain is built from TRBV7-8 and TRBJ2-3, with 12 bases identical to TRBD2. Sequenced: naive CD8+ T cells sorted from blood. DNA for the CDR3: TGTGCCAGCAGCCGCCCACTAGCGGGAGGACTCACAGATACGCAGTATTTT. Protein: CASSRPLAGGLTDTQYF. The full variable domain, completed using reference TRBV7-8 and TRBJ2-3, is GAGVSQSPRYKVAKRGQDVALRCDPISGHVSLFWYQQALGQGPEFLTYFQNEAQLDKSGLPSDRFFAERPEGSVSTLKIQRTQQEDSAVYLCASSRPLAGGLTDTQYFGPGTRLTVL.